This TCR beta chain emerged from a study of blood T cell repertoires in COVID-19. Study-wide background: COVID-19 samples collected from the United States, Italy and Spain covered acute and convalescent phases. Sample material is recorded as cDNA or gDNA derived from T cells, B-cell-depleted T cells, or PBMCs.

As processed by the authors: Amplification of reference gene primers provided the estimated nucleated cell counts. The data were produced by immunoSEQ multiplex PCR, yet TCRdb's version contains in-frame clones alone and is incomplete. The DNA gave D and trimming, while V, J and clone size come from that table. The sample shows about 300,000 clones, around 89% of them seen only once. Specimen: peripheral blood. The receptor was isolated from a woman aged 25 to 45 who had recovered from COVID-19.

Here the CDR3 DNA reads TGCAGCGCCAGGGTGCAGGATGAGCAGTTCTTC. Amino acids: CSARVQDEQFF. This chain uses TRBV29-1 with TRBJ2-1; D might be TRBD1 (5 bases). Germline V lookup: CDR1 SQVTM, CDR2 ANQGSEA. This CDR3 spans 11 amino acids. Trimming took 7 bases from V and 8 from J, leaving 12 bases between them.